Sequencing of this T cell receptor (beta chain) was carried out in a study of CD8 T cells in Susac syndrome. General study findings and limits: The study's TCR sequencing and HLA analysis covered a relatively small number of individuals, and the study acknowledged this.

RNA, at about 0.45 to 1 ug, was reverse transcribed with random hexamers. TCRdb ran MiXCR on the immunoSEQ multiplex PCR reads and lists one entry per CDR3 protein. This sample has about 190,000 distinct CDR3 sequences, with 85% to 95% found just once. As concerns this clonotype: What it binds is not known.

Sequencing of TCR beta, carried out with a high-throughput approach, was applied to CD8+ and CD4+ T cells from the blood. Purification of the CD8+ and CD4+ T cells relied on negative isolation, and TEMRA cells underwent FACS enrichment. The receptor was isolated from a human donor in good health. The material sequenced was CD4+ T cells from PBMCs.

CDR3 DNA: TGTGCCAGCAGCTCCGGGACTAGCGGGAGAGGGGATACGCAGTATTTT. Encoded protein: CASSSGTSGRGDTQYF. The chain combines TRBV5-4 with TRBJ2-3; 14 nucleotides align to TRBD2. V lost 3 bases, J lost 6 bases, and 6 bases stayed unmatched. Germline V lookup: CDR1 SGHNT, CDR2 YYREEE (reference sequence). The CDR3 extends over 16 amino acids.